Listed here are 5 T cell receptor beta chains from one sample, sequenced in a study of cytomegalovirus exposure and HLA in healthy donors. TCRdb's table, derived via immunoSEQ multiplex PCR, lists solely in-frame clones and lacks some. Among just over 80,000 clones listed, approximately 96% were seen once. Sample: PBMCs. The receptors shown here come from a woman under 30 in good health and CMV-seronegative.

The CDR3 sequence: CASSSIFGTSGRPEQFF. The CDR3 nucleotides are TGTGCCAGCAGTTCCATTTTCGGGACTAGCGGGAGGCCTGAGCAGTTCTTC. V gene TRBV6-4 combines with J gene TRBJ2-1, with 15 positions matching TRBD2. Germline V CDR1 and CDR2: MRHNA, SNTAGT. Trimming took 5 bases from V and 9 from J; bases not matched to a gene: 11. This CDR3 comprises 17 residues.

The rearrangement links TRBV6-5 to TRBJ2-7, with 9 bases matching TRBD2. CDR3 size: 15 residues. V gave up 2 bases and J gave up 5 bases; unmatched junction bases: 7. CDR1 is MNHEY, CDR2 SVGAGI, per germline. CDR3 sequence reads: CASSYPAGTSHEQYF. The CDR3 DNA sequence: TGTGCCAGCAGTTACCCAGCCGGGACTAGCCACGAGCAGTACTTC.

This chain connects TRBV6-5 to TRBJ2-7, with 11 bases aligning to TRBD2. Germline lookup yields CDR1 MNHEY and CDR2 SVGAGI. This CDR3 contains 14 residues. With 10 bases clipped from V and 3 bases from J, the junction kept 8 bases outside the gene matches. The CDR3 coding sequence is TGTGCCACCTCGAAGACTAGCGGGATCTACGAGCAGTACTTC. It specifies CATSKTSGIYEQYF.

V is TRBV11-2 and J is TRBJ2-7, with 7 bases aligning to TRBD1. The CDR3 has 15 amino acids. The junction had 9 bases not matched to a gene; V was cut back by 4 bases and J by 3 bases. Germline V gene lookup returns CDR1 SGHAT and CDR2 FQNNGV. The CDR3 DNA is TGTGCCAGCAGCTCCATGTGGGGACAGAGCTACGAGCAGTACTTC. This encodes CASSSMWGQSYEQYF.

V gene TRBV11-3 combines with J gene TRBJ2-2, with 8 bases fitting TRBD1. Germline values: CDR1 SGHNT, CDR2 YENEEA. The CDR3 sequence is 15 residues long. V lost 3 bases to trimming and J lost 3 bases; unmatched junction nucleotides: 3. CDR3 sequence reads: CASSFQGADTGELFF. The CDR3 nucleotides read TGTGCCAGCAGCTTCCAGGGGGCCGACACCGGGGAGCTGTTTTTT.